The sequence of this TCR beta chain was determined in a study of T cells in Graves' hyperthyroidism and ophthalmopathy. Deletions cut 3 bases from V and 1 base from J, with 11 bases between. Germline CDR1 is SGDLS and CDR2 is YYNGEE. This CDR3 contains 15 residues. Overall study results and limits: Blood also held most thyroid clonotypes expanded beyond 0.001.

Regarding this clonotype: Its antigen is undetermined.

Amplified regions were TCR beta CDR3 sequences from RNA transcripts. Using the HTBI primer set, a first-round RT-PCR was run on the TCR CDR3. MiXCR was run by TCRdb on the multiplex PCR reads, yielding one entry per CDR3 protein. The sample consists of 350,000 to 400,000 distinct CDR3 sequences, just under 15% of them appearing once. An absence of ophthalmopathy progression within 18 months meant stable Graves' hyperthyroidism. PBMCs were derived from around 10 ml fresh peripheral blood. The receptor was derived from a woman in her thirties with Graves' hyperthyroidism. V usage is TRBV9 and J usage is TRBJ1-5; TRBD1 is a possible D gene (5 bases). Specimen: blood. CDR3 DNA sequence: TGTGCCAGCAGCGCAGGGATTCGGAGCAATCAGCCCCAGCATTTT. Protein: CASSAGIRSNQPQHF.